A single sample is the source of the 28 T cell receptor beta chains below, sequenced in a study of T cell clones after liver transplantation. The protocol was immunoSEQ multiplex PCR, while the TCRdb copy is restricted to in-frame clones and leaves out a portion. This sample has 80,000 or so clones, with roughly four fifths found just once. Sequencing used CD4+ T cells from blood, obtained almost 47 months after liver transplant. Receptor source: a human patient who received a liver transplant. Certain T cells may be donor cells from the graft.

V is TRBV4-3 and J is TRBJ1-2; D not resolved. V was clipped by 3 bases and J by 13 bases, with 18 bases between them. Germline-derived CDR1 and CDR2 are LGHNA and YSLEER. This CDR3 spans 13 amino acids. CDR3 in amino acids: CASSHRSAPPSTF. As DNA, the CDR3 is TGCGCCAGCAGCCATCGATCGGCCCCGCCGAGCACCTTC.

J is TRBJ1-2 and V is TRBV28; TRBD1 is a possible D gene (6 bases). This CDR3 contains 12 residues. The germline gives CDR1 MDHEN, CDR2 SYDVKM. Deletions cut 10 bases from V and 12 bases from J, with 21 bases between. CDR3 sequence: CATVGQTGIDTF. The CDR3 region has the DNA TGTGCCACGGTAGGACAGACAGGTATCGACACCTTC.

The chain joins TRBV19 to TRBJ2-5, with a possible D match to TRBD2 (6 bases). The germline gives CDR1 LNHDA, CDR2 SQIVND (reference sequence). The V end was cut by 4 bases, the J end by 5 bases, with 17 bases between. The CDR3 covers 15 residues. The CDR3 DNA is TGTGCCAGTAGTACCCGGAGGGGCATGGCGGAGACCCAGTACTTC. Protein: CASSTRRGMAETQYF.

This clone was observed once. This chain links TRBV2 with TRBJ1-2; no clear D. The CDR3 length is 12 residues. With 2 bases removed from V and 5 bases from J, the gap between germline ends came to 6 bases. CDR1 is SNHLY and CDR2 is FYNNEI in the germline V gene. CDR3 region: CASSELGYGYTF. Here the CDR3 DNA reads TGTGCCAGCAGTGAATTGGGGTATGGCTACACCTTC.

This clone was observed at least ten times. V and J are TRBV7-9 and TRBJ2-7; D is tentatively TRBD1 or TRBD2 (5 bases each). Trimming took 6 bases from V and 4 from J, leaving 19 bases between them. The CDR3 totals 15 residues. The V gene's germline CDR1 is SEHNR and CDR2 FQNEAQ (reference sequence). CDR3 sequence: CASSSTGGLLYEQYF. DNA for the CDR3: TGTGCCAGCAGTTCAACAGGAGGTTTATTGTACGAGCAGTACTTC.

This clone has just a few counts. The J gene is TRBJ1-1, the V gene TRBV29-1; D uncertain. V was shortened by 3 bases and J by 5 bases, with 7 bases between the two germline ends. Germline CDR1 SQVTM, CDR2 ANQGSEA. The CDR3 totals 11 residues. CDR3 residues: CSVDRPTEAFF. The CDR3 DNA reads TGCAGCGTTGATCGCCCAACTGAAGCTTTCTTT.

The chain links TRBV7-3 to TRBJ2-1; 11 positions match TRBD1. CDR1 is SGHTA and CDR2 is FQGTGA in the germline V gene. The CDR3 is made up of 14 amino acids. Losses at the gene ends were 6 bases for V and 7 bases for J; bases not matched to a gene: 5. CDR3 loop: CASSGTGGWNEQFF. CDR3 coding DNA: TGTGCCAGCAGTGGGACAGGGGGATGGAATGAGCAGTTCTTC.

The V gene is TRBV6-6, the J gene TRBJ2-7; D ambiguous. CDR3 size: 11 residues. V was cut by 3 bases and J by 7 bases, with 7 bases left in between. The V gene's germline CDR1 is MNHNY and CDR2 SVGAGI (reference sequence). The CDR3 DNA reads as TGTGCCAGCAGTTATCGGCAGGAGCAGTACTTC. This translates into CASSYRQEQYF.

The rearrangement links TRBV14 to TRBJ2-7, with no clear D. CDR1 SGHDN and CDR2 FVKESK come from the germline V gene. The CDR3 totals 14 residues. The V end was cut by 2 bases, the J end by 1 base, with 9 bases between. In DNA, the CDR3 is TGTGCCAGCAGCCAAAAACCAGATTCCTACGAGCAGTACTTC. Encoded protein: CASSQKPDSYEQYF.

This clone was picked up a small number of times. The chain uses TRBV5-1 and TRBJ1-4; no definite D call. The V gene's germline CDR1 is SGHRS and CDR2 YFSETQ. This CDR3 spans 13 amino acids. V lost 4 bases to trimming and J lost 4 bases, with 8 bases between them. The CDR3: CASSGGDNEKLFF. The CDR3 DNA follows: TGCGCCAGCAGCGGCGGGGATAATGAAAAACTGTTTTTT.

With respect to this clone: Compared with germline, one end of the junction differs, possibly owing to a read error. The chain joins TRBV2 to TRBJ1-2; D ambiguous. Per germline, CDR1 SNHLY and CDR2 FYNNEI. The CDR3 length is 15 residues. CDR3 loop: CASSEEAIPRAVPYF. As DNA, the CDR3 is TGTGCCAGCAGTGAAGAGGCCATACCTAGGGCAGTCCCCTACTTC.

This clone was observed once. This rearrangement joins TRBV6-1 to TRBJ1-1, with D hard to call. This CDR3 has 14 amino acids. V lost 7 bases and J 1 base, leaving 13 bases between the germline ends. Per germline, CDR1 MNHNS and CDR2 SASEGT. The DNA for the CDR3 is TGTGCCAGCAACTTTGGTCGAGAGAACACTGAAGCTTTCTTT. As protein: CASNFGRENTEAFF.

This CDR3 is CASSSLTGGADTQYF. The CDR3 bases are TGCGCCAGCAGCTCCCTGACGGGAGGGGCAGATACGCAGTATTTT. The V and J genes are TRBV5-1 and TRBJ2-3; TRBD2 aligns across 8 bases. Looked up from germline, CDR1 is SGHRS and CDR2 is YFSETQ. Unmatched junction bases numbered 7, after V lost 3 bases and J lost 4 bases. CDR3 length: 15 residues.

The chain couples TRBV28 to TRBJ1-2, with TRBD1 as a possible D gene (6 bases). The germline CDR1 and CDR2 sequences are MDHEN and SYDVKM. The ends were cut back, 5 bases at V and 5 bases at J, with 18 bases in the middle. This CDR3 has 15 residues. The CDR3 region is CASSSGGPHGYGYTF. DNA for the CDR3: TGTGCCAGCAGTAGCGGGGGCCCCCATGGGTATGGCTACACCTTC.

The V call is TRBV11-2, the J call TRBJ2-6; D unclear. The CDR3 has 13 residues. The V end lost 3 bases, the J end lost 4 bases, and 4 bases lay between the germline ends. The germline V gene encodes CDR1 SGHAT and CDR2 FQNNGV. CDR3 sequence (DNA): TGTGCCAGCAGCTTCTCCGGGGCCAACGTCCTGACTTTC. It yields the protein CASSFSGANVLTF.

The chain has TRBV7-8 and TRBJ2-1; 8 bases align to TRBD2. The CDR3 has 13 amino acids. Germline lookup yields CDR1 SGHVS and CDR2 FQNEAQ. Losses at the gene ends were 6 bases for V and 8 bases for J; bases not matched to a gene: 6. The CDR3 is CASRGGRWHEQFF. DNA of the CDR3: TGTGCCAGCAGAGGCGGGAGGTGGCATGAGCAGTTCTTC.

The CDR3 reads CASSPLKSVDEQFF. The CDR3 nucleotides read TGTGCCAGCTCACCACTAAAGTCGGTGGATGAGCAGTTCTTC. The gene calls are TRBV18 and TRBJ2-1; D unresolved. There are 14 residues in the CDR3. V lost 1 base and J lost 8, with 12 bases in between. CDR1 is KGHSH, CDR2 LQKENI, per germline.

This chain uses TRBV13 with TRBJ1-1; 7 nucleotides agree with TRBD1. CDR3 size: 14 residues. V shed 0 bases and J 3 bases; nucleotides not matched to a gene: 1. The V gene's germline CDR1 is PRHDT and CDR2 FYEKMQ (reference sequence). The CDR3 sequence: CASSLGRGYTEAFF. CDR3 nucleotides: TGTGCCAGCAGCTTAGGCAGGGGGTACACTGAAGCTTTCTTT.

This clone was detected only once. The chain links TRBV19 to TRBJ1-3; D gene uncertain. V dropped 4 bases and J dropped 6 bases, with 19 bases sitting between them. Germline CDR1 reads LNHDA; CDR2 reads SQIVND (reference sequence). CDR3 size: 16 residues. The CDR3 coding sequence is TGTGCCAGTAGTACCCCGGCCCGCGGAGGTGTAAACACCATATATTTT. Its protein is CASSTPARGGVNTIYF.

J is TRBJ1-1 and V is TRBV18; D remains unclear. Trimming took off 4 bases at V and 7 bases at J, with 13 bases between the two ends. Germline V gives CDR1 KGHSH, CDR2 LQKENI. The CDR3 loop spans 13 amino acids. The CDR3 region is CASSLSGQNEAFF. The CDR3 DNA follows: TGTGCCAGCTCACTATCAGGCCAGAATGAAGCTTTCTTT.

This clone was counted a few times. The CDR3 DNA is TGTGCCAGCAGTACACAGTTTAGCAATCAGCCCCAGCATTTT. Residues: CASSTQFSNQPQHF. The chain couples TRBV2 to TRBJ1-5; unclear D gene. The germline V and J ends were trimmed by 5 bases and 0 bases, with 8 bases remaining between them. The germline gives CDR1 SNHLY, CDR2 FYNNEI. CDR3 length equals 14 residues.

The chain links TRBV5-1 to TRBJ2-7; 8 nucleotides match TRBD1. Germline assignment: CDR1 SGHRS and CDR2 YFSETQ. Trimming at V came to 2 bases and at J to 6 bases, leaving 7 bases not matched to a gene. This CDR3 contains 14 residues. This CDR3 is CASSLSGQVVEQYF. The DNA of the CDR3 is TGCGCCAGCAGCTTATCGGGACAGGTCGTCGAGCAGTACTTC. Full variable domain (outside the CDR3, taken from reference TRBV5-1 and TRBJ2-7): KAGVTQTPRYLIKTRGQQVTLSCSPISGHRSVSWYQQTPGQGLQFLFEYFSETQRNKGNFPGRFSGRQFSNSRSEMNVSTLELGDSALYLCASSLSGQVVEQYFGPGTRLTVT.

This chain uses TRBV28 with TRBJ1-1; unclear D gene. Germline CDR1 and CDR2: MDHEN and SYDVKM. Trimming shortened V by 8 bases and J by 5 bases, and 12 bases separated the two germline ends. This CDR3 has 12 residues. The CDR3 spells CASYYTGTEAFF. CDR3 sequence (DNA): TGTGCCAGCTATTACACGGGGACTGAAGCTTTCTTT.

V and J are TRBV6-1 and TRBJ2-7; D remains ambiguous. V lost 1 base and J 3 bases, leaving 1 base between the germline ends. This CDR3 spans 11 amino acids. The V gene's germline CDR1 is MNHNS and CDR2 SASEGT. The CDR3 nucleotides are TGTGCCAGCAGTGAAGACTACGAGCAGTACTTC. Protein: CASSEDYEQYF.

J is TRBJ1-4 and V is TRBV7-9, with D perhaps TRBD1 (6 bases). CDR3 length equals 11 residues. Germline V lookup: CDR1 SEHNR, CDR2 FQNEAQ (reference sequence). Trimming pared 9 bases from V and 7 bases from J, leaving 9 bases between. As DNA, the CDR3 is TGTGCCAGTGGGGGGCGTGAAAAACTGTTTTTT. Translation: CASGGREKLFF.

J is TRBJ2-3 and V is TRBV5-4, with D perhaps matching TRBD1 (5 bases). The V end lost 3 bases, the J end lost 6 bases, and 17 bases lay between the germline ends. The CDR3 is made up of 15 amino acids. Germline CDR1 SGHNT, CDR2 YYREEE (reference sequence). For the CDR3, the DNA is TGTGCCAGCAGCTACGTAGAAGCAGGGCAGGATACGCAGTATTTT. This codes for CASSYVEAGQDTQYF.

By frequency in the sample, this clone is medium-sized. The V gene is TRBV5-4, the J gene TRBJ2-7; D remains ambiguous. The CDR3 is 13 residues long. The germline CDR1 and CDR2 sequences are SGHNT and YYREEE (reference sequence). Trimming stripped 2 bases from V and 2 bases from J, with 8 bases between. Here the CDR3 DNA reads TGTGCCAGCAGCTTTGAAAGCACCTACGAGCAGTACTTC. Its protein is CASSFESTYEQYF.

The chain recombines TRBV25-1 with TRBJ1-5, with D hard to call. V was pared by 4 bases and J by 5 bases, with 9 bases between. Per the germline V gene, CDR1 is MGHDK and CDR2 is SYGVNS. The CDR3 extends over 13 amino acids. Written as DNA, the CDR3 is TGTGCCAGCAGTGCCCGACAAGATCAGCCCCAGCATTTT. Encoded protein: CASSARQDQPQHF.